A single T cell receptor beta chain is shown here with its context. Generated by immunoSEQ multiplex PCR, the TCRdb table keeps only in-frame clones and is missing some. The table lists about 260,000 clones, 88% of them singletons, with about 10% in the top ten. V lost 6 bases to trimming and J lost 8 bases, with 10 bases between them. This CDR3 is 12 amino acids long. Per germline, CDR1 MNHEY and CDR2 SMNVEV (reference sequence). The sample originates from a study of blood T cell repertoires in COVID-19. The sequenced sample consisted of peripheral blood. The sequence came from a woman aged 70-85 years with COVID-19, enrolled during active disease. V is TRBV27 and J is TRBJ2-2; D uncertain. The CDR3 region has the DNA TGTGCCAGCAGATGGATCGGGGGGGAGCTGTTTTTT. Its protein product is CASRWIGGELFF.